The 19 T cell receptor beta chains below all came from one sample that was sequenced in a study of T cells in Graves' hyperthyroidism and ophthalmopathy. What was amplified from RNA transcripts were TCR beta CDR3 regions. First-round RT-PCR targeting the TCR CDR3 was performed with the HTBI primer set. Using its own MiXCR run on the multiplex PCR reads, TCRdb lists one record per CDR3 protein. The sample holds about 360,000 distinct CDR3 sequences, approximately 19% seen once. The material sequenced was blood. Every receptor here comes from a woman between 18 and 30 years old with Graves' hyperthyroidism.

The chain recombines TRBV19 with TRBJ1-1, with D tentatively TRBD1 (6 bases). The V end was cut by 7 bases, the J end by 0 bases, with 12 bases between. The CDR3 covers 14 residues. Germline CDR1 is LNHDA and CDR2 is SQIVND (reference sequence). This chain's CDR3 is CASMGGKLNTEAFF. The CDR3 nucleotides are TGTGCCAGTATGGGGGGCAAGTTGAACACTGAAGCTTTCTTT.

This clonotype came up a few times. The V call is TRBV7-9, the J call TRBJ1-6, with D possibly matching TRBD1 (5 bases). V lost 8 bases, J lost 0 bases, and 8 bases lay in between. This CDR3 region has 14 residues. Germline V CDR1 and CDR2: SEHNR, FQNEAQ (reference sequence). In DNA form, the CDR3 reads TGTGCCAGCTTGGGGGGCTCCTATAATTCACCCCTCCACTTT. This codes for CASLGGSYNSPLHF.

This clonotype was picked up many times. The CDR3 reads CASSFSPRAYWDGYTF. For the CDR3, the DNA is TGTGCCAGCAGTTTCTCACCGAGAGCCTATTGGGATGGCTACACCTTC. The chain joins TRBV12-3 or TRBV12-4 to TRBJ1-2, with no clear D. CDR3 size: 16 residues. Trimming stripped 3 bases from V and 6 bases from J, with 20 bases between.

Remarks on this clonotype: Compared with germline, one end of the junction differs, possibly owing to a read error. This chain joins TRBV6-1 and TRBJ2-2, with D tentatively TRBD2 (5 bases). Germline V gene data show CDR1 as MNHNS and CDR2 as SASEGT. The CDR3 loop spans 14 amino acids. CDR3 protein: CASSEALDSGDLFF. The CDR3 region has the DNA TGTGCCAGCAGTGAAGCACTGGACTCCGGGGATCTGTTTTTT.

This clonotype showed up many times. The CDR3 sequence: CASSVVEGGEAFF. In DNA, the CDR3 is TGTGCCAGCAGCGTAGTAGAGGGCGGTGAAGCTTTCTTT. The chain carries TRBV9 and TRBJ1-1; D remains ambiguous. The V gene's germline CDR1 is SGDLS and CDR2 YYNGEE. There are 13 residues in the CDR3. Trimming cost V 0 bases and J 7 bases, with 10 bases left between them.

Relative to its sample, this clonotype is medium-sized. The chain combines TRBV11-1 with TRBJ1-1; no clear D. CDR1 and CDR2 from the germline V gene are SGHAT and FQDESV (reference sequence). V was trimmed by 5 bases and J by 2 bases, leaving 12 bases between them. The CDR3 sequence is 14 residues long. CDR3 sequence: CASSDAQPNTEAFF. The CDR3 DNA follows: TGTGCCAGCAGCGACGCCCAGCCTAACACTGAAGCTTTCTTT.

This clonotype was observed many times. The V call is TRBV28, the J call TRBJ2-7; the match to TRBD1 covers 7 bases. The CDR3 is 14 residues long. CDR1 and CDR2 from the germline V gene are MDHEN and SYDVKM. V was clipped by 2 bases and J by 3 bases; unmatched bases: 4. This CDR3 is CASSLRGLFYEQYF. The CDR3 DNA reads as TGTGCCAGCAGTTTAAGGGGGCTGTTCTACGAGCAGTACTTC.

This clonotype was observed at least ten times. This sequence joins TRBV6-5 and TRBJ1-2; 7 bases are shared with TRBD1. Germline CDR1 reads MNHEY; CDR2 reads SVGAGI. There are 17 residues in the CDR3. V was pared by 2 bases and J by 2 bases, with 11 bases of the junction left unmatched. The CDR3 DNA is TGTGCCAGCAGTTACAGGACGATGGGACAGAGCAACTATGGCTACACCTTC. Residues: CASSYRTMGQSNYGYTF.

The chain joins TRBV20-1 to TRBJ2-2; D may be TRBD1 (5 bases). The CDR3 loop spans 12 amino acids. V dropped 5 bases and J dropped 5 bases, with 9 bases sitting between them. Per germline, CDR1 DFQATT and CDR2 SNEGSKA (reference sequence). This CDR3 is CSAFRETGELFF. CDR3 nucleotides: TGCAGTGCTTTCAGGGAAACCGGGGAGCTGTTTTTT.

The rearrangement links TRBV7-8 to TRBJ2-5; D is possibly TRBD2 (6 bases). The V end lost 7 bases, the J end lost 4 bases, and 16 bases lay between the germline ends. The germline V gene has CDR1 SGHVS and CDR2 FQNEAQ. The CDR3 has 14 residues. CDR3 DNA: TGTGCCAGCAACTCATTAGCGGTTAGAGAGACCCAGTACTTC. Its protein is CASNSLAVRETQYF.

This clonotype was picked up many times. The chain couples TRBV6-5 to TRBJ1-2; 9 bases map to TRBD1. The germline V gene has CDR1 MNHEY and CDR2 SVGAGI. The V gene end was trimmed by 4 bases and the J gene end by 2 bases; junction bases not matched to a gene: 8. The CDR3 covers 16 residues. The CDR3 sequence: CASSSGPGTGNYGYTF. The DNA of the CDR3 is TGTGCCAGCAGTTCCGGACCCGGGACAGGGAACTATGGCTACACCTTC.

In its sample, this clonotype was seen many times. The V call is TRBV12-3 or TRBV12-4, the J call TRBJ1-2; no reliable D call. The CDR3 extends over 16 amino acids. The V and J ends lost 0 bases and 5 bases respectively, with 16 bases between them. The CDR3 protein is CASSLARRPLRYGYTF. The CDR3 bases are TGTGCCAGCAGTTTAGCACGGAGACCCCTGAGATATGGCTACACCTTC.

This clonotype showed up just once. J is TRBJ1-5 and V is TRBV19; 7 bases line up with TRBD1. Germline CDR1 is LNHDA and CDR2 is SQIVND (reference sequence). The CDR3 spans 19 residues. The V gene end was trimmed by 3 bases and the J gene end by 9 bases; junction bases not matched to a gene: 23. CDR3 nucleotide sequence: TGTGCCAGTAGTATGGCCCCTATCTCGCGACAGGGCCGTGTATGGCCCCAGCATTTT. Translation: CASSMAPISRQGRVWPQHF. Full variable domain (rest looked up from reference TRBV19 and TRBJ1-5): DGGITQSPKYLFRKEGQNVTLSCEQNLNHDAMYWYRQDPGQGLRLIYYSQIVNDFQKGDIAEGYSVSREKKESFPLTVTSAQKNPTAFYLCASSMAPISRQGRVWPQHFGDGTRLSIL.

The chain combines TRBV29-1 with TRBJ2-7; no clear D. CDR1 and CDR2 (germline): SQVTM, ANQGSEA. Trimming cost V 7 bases and J 9 bases, with 22 bases left between them. The CDR3 is 13 amino acids. The CDR3 loop reads CSAGDGSVWLQYF. CDR3 in DNA: TGCAGCGCCGGAGACGGGTCTGTGTGGTTGCAGTACTTC.

This clonotype was counted ten times or more. This rearrangement joins TRBV6-5 to TRBJ1-2; D possibly corresponds to TRBD1 (5 bases). Germline CDR1 MNHEY, CDR2 SVGAGI. This CDR3 comprises 13 residues. Between the trimmed V and J ends, which lost 5 bases and 8 bases, there was a span of 15 bases. CDR3: CASSISDTEGYTF. CDR3 nucleotides: TGTGCCAGCAGTATATCGGACACCGAGGGCTACACCTTC.

Many counts were recorded for this clonotype. The chain has TRBV27 and TRBJ1-5; D unclear. Trimming left V 5 bases short and J 7 bases short, with 12 bases between. The CDR3 covers 13 residues. Germline V gives CDR1 MNHEY, CDR2 SMNVEV (reference sequence). CDR3 residues: CASSPQHPQPQHF. The CDR3 nucleotides are TGTGCCAGCAGTCCTCAACATCCCCAGCCCCAGCATTTT.

This clonotype appeared many times. The genes are TRBV27 and TRBJ1-2; a weak D match, TRBD1 (5 bases). The V and J ends lost 5 bases and 4 bases respectively, with 17 bases between them. The length of the CDR3 is 15 residues. Germline loops: CDR1 MNHEY, CDR2 SMNVEV (reference sequence). This chain's CDR3 is CASSPYRDSRYGYTF. The CDR3 bases are TGTGCCAGCAGTCCCTATCGGGACTCCCGCTATGGCTACACCTTC.

Many counts were recorded for this clonotype. The gene calls are TRBV7-2 and TRBJ2-7; D call uncertain. The V gene lost 3 bases and the J gene lost 9 bases, with 12 bases spanning the gap. The V gene's germline CDR1 is SGHTA and CDR2 FQGNSA. The CDR3 runs to 12 residues. The CDR3 region has the DNA TGTGCCAGCAGCTTCTCTGACCAACCGCAGTACTTC. Translation gives CASSFSDQPQYF.

Many counts were recorded for this clonotype. The chain carries TRBV20-1 and TRBJ1-2; no reliable D call. V lost 0 bases, J lost 3 bases, and 8 bases lay in between. CDR3 length: 13 residues. Germline CDR1 and CDR2: DFQATT and SNEGSKA (reference sequence). CDR3 coding DNA: TGCAGTGCTAGAGATGACTGGGACTATGGCTACACCTTC. Encoded protein: CSARDDWDYGYTF.